The entry below describes one T cell receptor (beta chain). This table comes from immunoSEQ multiplex PCR, and its TCRdb copy is limited to in-frame clones, with some not included. This sample carries some 69,000 clones, roughly 84% of them seen once, and the ten largest clones take around 4.5%. The data belong to a study of Tregs in tolerant kidney transplant recipients. Germline CDR1 and CDR2: SGHVS and FQNEAQ. The CDR3 is made up of 16 amino acids. The junction had 8 bases not matched to a gene; V was cut back by 1 base and J by 5 bases. The sequence derives from a human donor in good health. The V gene is TRBV7-8, the J gene TRBJ2-5; TRBD1 aligns across 9 bases. The sequenced material came from CD4+ T cells from blood. The CDR3 sequence is CASSLDRTGAGETQYF. The CDR3 bases are TGTGCCAGCAGCTTAGACAGGACAGGGGCGGGGGAGACCCAGTACTTC.